What follows are 6 T cell receptor beta chains derived from one specimen sequenced in a study of T-cell reconstitution after alpha-beta-depleted transplantation in children. Unique molecular identifiers were used to barcode this TCRbeta library. TCRdb called the PCR reads again in MiXCR, with one record for every CDR3 protein. The sample includes hundreds of thousands of distinct CDR3 sequences, under 20% of them seen just once. The source material was PBMCs, mostly from graft donor cells, sampled 360 days after TCRalphabeta/CD19-depleted stem cell transplant. Source of these receptors: a male patient between 2 and 10 years old who had a stem cell transplant for acute lymphoblastic leukemia, so the T cells may come from the graft donor.

This clonotype was seen only a few times. The V and J genes are TRBV7-2 and TRBJ1-2, with 8 bases identical to TRBD1. The trim removed 5 bases at V and 8 bases at J, leaving 13 bases unmatched. Germline V gene data show CDR1 as SGHTA and CDR2 as FQGNSA. CDR3 length: 15 amino acids. The CDR3 sequence is CASSQEVTGGGGYTF. CDR3 DNA sequence: TGTGCCAGCAGCCAGGAGGTTACAGGGGGTGGAGGCTACACCTTC.

Many counts were recorded for this clonotype. This rearrangement joins TRBV28 to TRBJ1-6; D is undetermined. CDR1 and CDR2 from the germline V gene are MDHEN and SYDVKM. Trimming left V 3 bases short and J 7 bases short, with 10 bases between. CDR3 size: 14 residues. The CDR3 coding sequence is TGTGCCAGCAGTTTCTCACAGCGAAATTCACCCCTCCACTTT. Translated: CASSFSQRNSPLHF.

This clonotype has ten or more counts. The rearrangement uses TRBV10-3 and TRBJ2-7, with a tentative D call TRBD1 (6 bases). V shed 2 bases and J shed 2 bases, with 13 bases lying between them. CDR1 and CDR2 (germline): ENHRY, SYGVKD. CDR3 size: 15 residues. CDR3 sequence (DNA): TGTGCCATCAGTGAGGGGGGCACGGAAACCTACGAGCAGTACTTC. Residues: CAISEGGTETYEQYF.

This clonotype was picked up many times. V and J are TRBV7-2 and TRBJ2-7; tentatively, D is TRBD1 (5 bases). Germline V gene data show CDR1 as SGHTA and CDR2 as FQGNSA. There are 15 residues in the CDR3. Deletions cut 5 bases from V and 3 bases from J, with 17 bases between. The chain's CDR3 is CASSPIAGKGYEQYF. DNA for the CDR3: TGTGCCAGCAGCCCTATCGCAGGGAAAGGCTACGAGCAGTACTTC. The whole variable domain, remainder taken from reference TRBV7-2 and TRBJ2-7, is GAGVSQSPSNKVTEKGKDVELRCDPISGHTALYWYRQSLGQGLEFLIYFQGNSAPDKSGLPSDRFSAERTGGSVSTLTIQRTQQEDSAVYLCASSPIAGKGYEQYFGPGTRLTVT.

This clonotype was detected only a few times. This chain connects TRBV6-2 or TRBV6-3 to TRBJ2-7; TRBD2 matches at 7 bases. The CDR3 is 14 residues long. Germline trimming cut 5 bases from V and 4 bases from J; bases unmatched to any gene: 8. In germline, CDR1 is MNHEY, CDR2 SVGEGT. CDR3 loop: CASSPRTRAYEQYF. DNA of the CDR3: TGTGCCAGCAGTCCTCGGACTAGAGCTTACGAGCAGTACTTC.

V is TRBV10-2 and J is TRBJ2-1; 10 nucleotides line up with TRBD2. Germline trimming cut 6 bases from V and 9 bases from J; bases unmatched to any gene: 14. Germline CDR1 WSHSY, CDR2 SAAADI. The CDR3 covers 16 residues. The CDR3 reads CASRASGSFRPGEQFF. The CDR3 bases are TGCGCCAGCAGGGCTAGCGGGAGCTTTCGACCCGGTGAGCAGTTCTTC.